This TCR beta chain is from a study of regulatory T cells in long-lasting Graves disease. Study-level background: Graves' patients diagnosed newly had used antithyroid drugs under 3 months.

This clonotype was recorded a few times. Indicated time point: newly diagnosed GD, antithyroid drugs for less than 3 months. From PBMCs, RNA was extracted and then used to make the TCR library. It was by American Thyroid Association guidelines that Graves' disease was diagnosed. Arm-PCR with iRepertoire HTBI primers amplified the CDR3 regions for these TCR beta libraries. One entry per CDR3 protein, called by TCRdb with MiXCR from the multiplex PCR reads. The top ten clones hold 25% of a sample with about 530,000 distinct CDR3 sequences, 15% to 20% of them seen once. These data were also reused for a study on T cells in Graves' hyperthyroidism and ophthalmopathy.

The specimen comprised peripheral blood mononuclear cells (PBMCs), sampled at new diagnosis, from a patient treated with antithyroid drugs. The TCR sequence derives from a woman aged 35-65 years with Graves disease.

CDR3 in amino acids: CASSVVDGTDTQYF. DNA for the CDR3: TGTGCCAGCAGCGTAGTCGATGGCACAGATACGCAGTATTTT. The rearrangement links TRBV9 to TRBJ2-3; D gene unclear. V shed 0 bases and J shed 1 base, with 6 bases lying between them. Germline CDR1 and CDR2: SGDLS and YYNGEE. This CDR3 spans 14 amino acids.